Sequencing of this TCR beta chain was carried out in a study of T cells in Graves' hyperthyroidism and ophthalmopathy. Germline V lookup: CDR1 SGHTA, CDR2 FQGNSA. The J segment lost 0 bases and the V segment lost 11 bases, leaving 9 bases of the junction unmatched. This CDR3 region has 14 residues. This clonotype was detected ten times or more. Authors of the study amplified TCR beta CDR3 regions from RNA transcripts. The HTBI set primed first-round TCR CDR3 RT-PCR. One entry per CDR3 protein results from TCRdb running MiXCR on the multiplex PCR reads. The sample carries a few hundred thousand distinct CDR3 sequences, 15% to 20% recorded once.

The gene calls are TRBV7-2 and TRBJ2-7; 8 bases map to TRBD2. Sequencing was done on a sample of blood. The receptor was isolated from a woman in her sixties with Graves' ophthalmopathy. The CDR3: CAVAGGVGSYEQYF. CDR3 bases: TGTGCCGTCGCCGGGGGGGTTGGCTCCTACGAGCAGTACTTC.